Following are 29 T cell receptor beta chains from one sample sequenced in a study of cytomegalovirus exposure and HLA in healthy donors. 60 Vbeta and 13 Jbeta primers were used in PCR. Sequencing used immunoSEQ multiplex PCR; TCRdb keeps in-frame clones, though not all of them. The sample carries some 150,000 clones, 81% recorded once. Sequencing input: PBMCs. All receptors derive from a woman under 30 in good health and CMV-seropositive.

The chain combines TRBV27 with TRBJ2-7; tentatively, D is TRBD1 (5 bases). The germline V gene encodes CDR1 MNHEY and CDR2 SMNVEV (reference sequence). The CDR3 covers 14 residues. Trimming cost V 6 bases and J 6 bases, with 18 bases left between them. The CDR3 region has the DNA TGTGCCAGCAGCTCGGGCAGGGTACGGGCCGAGCAGTACTTC. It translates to CASSSGRVRAEQYF.

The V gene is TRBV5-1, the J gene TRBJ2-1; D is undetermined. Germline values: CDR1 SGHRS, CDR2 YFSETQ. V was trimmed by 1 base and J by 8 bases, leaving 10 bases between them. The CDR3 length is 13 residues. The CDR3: CASSLWAEYEQFF. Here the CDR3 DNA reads TGCGCCAGCAGCTTGTGGGCTGAGTATGAGCAGTTCTTC.

The CDR3 here is CATLNRANYNEQFF. The CDR3 DNA reads TGTGCCACCCTAAACAGGGCTAACTACAATGAGCAGTTCTTC. V and J are TRBV10-3 and TRBJ2-1, with D maybe TRBD1 (6 bases). Germline loops: CDR1 ENHRY, CDR2 SYGVKD. Between the trimmed V and J ends, which lost 10 bases and 3 bases, there was a span of 16 bases. The CDR3 is made up of 14 amino acids.

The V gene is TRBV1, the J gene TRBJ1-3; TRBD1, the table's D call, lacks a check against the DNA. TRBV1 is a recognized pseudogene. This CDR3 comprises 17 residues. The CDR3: CTSSQDRIQSSGNTIYF. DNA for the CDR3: TGCACCAGCAGCCAAGATCGGATACAGAGCTCTGGAAACACCATATATTTT.

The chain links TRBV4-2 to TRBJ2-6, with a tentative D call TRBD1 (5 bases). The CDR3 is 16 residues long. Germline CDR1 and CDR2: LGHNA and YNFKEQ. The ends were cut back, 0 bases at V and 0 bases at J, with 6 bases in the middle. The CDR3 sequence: CASSQEGLSGANVLTF. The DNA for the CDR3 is TGTGCCAGCAGCCAAGAGGGGCTCTCTGGGGCCAACGTCCTGACTTTC.

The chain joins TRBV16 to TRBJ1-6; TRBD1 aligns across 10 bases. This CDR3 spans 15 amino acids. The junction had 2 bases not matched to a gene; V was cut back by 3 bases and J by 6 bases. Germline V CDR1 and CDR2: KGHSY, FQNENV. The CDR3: CASSQTGGVNSPLHF. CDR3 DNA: TGTGCCAGCAGCCAGACAGGGGGCGTTAATTCACCCCTCCACTTT.

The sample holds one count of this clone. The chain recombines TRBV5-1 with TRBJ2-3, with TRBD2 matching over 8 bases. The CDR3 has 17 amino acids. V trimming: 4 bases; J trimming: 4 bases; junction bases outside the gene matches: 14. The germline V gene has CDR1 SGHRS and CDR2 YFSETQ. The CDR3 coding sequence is TGCGCCAGCAGCATAACACCCAGCGGGGGTGGGTCAGATACGCAGTATTTT. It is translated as CASSITPSGGGSDTQYF.

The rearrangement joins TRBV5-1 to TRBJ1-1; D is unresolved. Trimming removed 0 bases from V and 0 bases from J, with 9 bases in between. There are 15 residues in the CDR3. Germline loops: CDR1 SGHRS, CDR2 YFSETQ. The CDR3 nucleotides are TGCGCCAGCAGCTTGGTGGGAGGAATGAACACTGAAGCTTTCTTT. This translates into CASSLVGGMNTEAFF.

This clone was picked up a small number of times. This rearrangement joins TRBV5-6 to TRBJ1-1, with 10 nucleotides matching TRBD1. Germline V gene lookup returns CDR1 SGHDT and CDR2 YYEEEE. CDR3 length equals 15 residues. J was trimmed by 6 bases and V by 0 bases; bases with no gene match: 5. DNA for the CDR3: TGTGCCAGCAGCTTGGCTGGGACAGGGGATTCTGAAGCTTTCTTT. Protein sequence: CASSLAGTGDSEAFF.

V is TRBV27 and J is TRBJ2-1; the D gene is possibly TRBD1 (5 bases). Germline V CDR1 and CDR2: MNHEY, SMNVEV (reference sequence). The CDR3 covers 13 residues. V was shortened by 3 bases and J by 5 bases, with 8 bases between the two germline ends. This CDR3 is CASSLGPHNEQFF. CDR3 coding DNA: TGTGCCAGCAGTTTGGGGCCCCACAATGAGCAGTTCTTC.

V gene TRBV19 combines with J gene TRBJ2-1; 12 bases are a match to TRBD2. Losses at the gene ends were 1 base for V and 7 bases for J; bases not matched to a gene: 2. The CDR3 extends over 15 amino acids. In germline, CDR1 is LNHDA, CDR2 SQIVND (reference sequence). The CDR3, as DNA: TGTGCCAGTAGTATAGGGACTAGCGGGGTTAATGAGCAGTTCTTC. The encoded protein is CASSIGTSGVNEQFF.

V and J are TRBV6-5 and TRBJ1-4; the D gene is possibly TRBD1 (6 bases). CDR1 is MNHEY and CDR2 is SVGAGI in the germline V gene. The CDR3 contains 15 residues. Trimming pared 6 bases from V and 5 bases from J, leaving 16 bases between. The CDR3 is CASRRITGLNEKLFF. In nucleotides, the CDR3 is TGTGCCAGCAGAAGAATTACAGGGTTGAATGAAAAACTGTTTTTT.

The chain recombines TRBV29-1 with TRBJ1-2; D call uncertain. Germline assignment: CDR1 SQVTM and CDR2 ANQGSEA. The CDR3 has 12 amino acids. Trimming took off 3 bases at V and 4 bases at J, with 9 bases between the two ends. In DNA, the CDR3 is TGCAGCGTTGATGAGGGTAGCTATGGCTACACCTTC. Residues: CSVDEGSYGYTF. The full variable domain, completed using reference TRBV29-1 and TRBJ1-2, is SAVISQKPSRDICQRGTSLTIQCQVDSQVTMMFWYRQQPGQSLTLIATANQGSEATYESGFVIDKFPISRPNLTFSTLTVSNMSPEDSSIYLCSVDEGSYGYTFGSGTRLTVV.

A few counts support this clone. CDR3 loop: CASSTSGSSGGYTF. The DNA of the CDR3 is TGTGCCAGTAGTACTTCAGGGTCCTCGGGTGGCTACACCTTC. J is TRBJ1-2 and V is TRBV19; D might be TRBD1 (5 bases). This CDR3 region has 14 residues. Trimming left V 4 bases short and J 7 bases short, with 16 bases between. CDR1 is LNHDA and CDR2 is SQIVND in the germline V gene (reference sequence).

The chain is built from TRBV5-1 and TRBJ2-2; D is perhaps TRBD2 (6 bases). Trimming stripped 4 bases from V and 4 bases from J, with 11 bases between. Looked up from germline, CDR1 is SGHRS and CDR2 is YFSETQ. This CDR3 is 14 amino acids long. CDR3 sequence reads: CASSPGDSTGELFF. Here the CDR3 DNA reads TGCGCCAGCAGCCCGGGGGATAGCACCGGGGAGCTGTTTTTT.

The CDR3 loop is CASSLWGSGGPPFGETQYF. The CDR3 DNA is TGTGCCAGCAGTTTATGGGGAAGCGGGGGGCCCCCGTTTGGGGAGACCCAGTACTTC. The gene calls are TRBV28 and TRBJ2-5, with 9 bases aligning to TRBD2. Trimming cost V 0 bases and J 5 bases; bases outside gene matches: 16. Per germline, CDR1 MDHEN and CDR2 SYDVKM. This CDR3 contains 19 residues.

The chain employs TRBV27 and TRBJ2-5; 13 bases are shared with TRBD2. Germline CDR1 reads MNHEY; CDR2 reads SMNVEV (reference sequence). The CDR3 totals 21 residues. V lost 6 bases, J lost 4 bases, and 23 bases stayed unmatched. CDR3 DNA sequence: TGTGCCAGCAGCCTTTACTCAGGGGGACTAGCGGGGACTCGGGGTAGAGAGACCCAGTACTTC. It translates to CASSLYSGGLAGTRGRETQYF.

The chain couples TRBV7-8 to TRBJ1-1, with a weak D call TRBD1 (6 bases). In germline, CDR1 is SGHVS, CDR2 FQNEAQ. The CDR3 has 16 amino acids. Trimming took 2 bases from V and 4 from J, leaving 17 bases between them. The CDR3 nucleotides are TGTGCCAGCAGCTTAAGCCTATCGGGCAGGGGCACTGAAGCTTTCTTT. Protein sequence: CASSLSLSGRGTEAFF.

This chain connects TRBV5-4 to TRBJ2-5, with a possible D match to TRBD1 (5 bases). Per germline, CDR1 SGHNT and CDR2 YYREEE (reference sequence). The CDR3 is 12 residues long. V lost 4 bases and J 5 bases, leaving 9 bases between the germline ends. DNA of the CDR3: TGTGCCAGCAGCGGGAAGGGGGAGACCCAGTACTTC. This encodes CASSGKGETQYF.

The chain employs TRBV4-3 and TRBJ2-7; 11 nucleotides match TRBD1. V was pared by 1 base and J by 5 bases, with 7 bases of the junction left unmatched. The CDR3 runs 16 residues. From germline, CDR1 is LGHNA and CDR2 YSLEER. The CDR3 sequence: CASSQGLGTGGDEQYF. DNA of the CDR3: TGCGCCAGCAGCCAAGGGCTAGGGACAGGGGGGGACGAGCAGTACTTC.

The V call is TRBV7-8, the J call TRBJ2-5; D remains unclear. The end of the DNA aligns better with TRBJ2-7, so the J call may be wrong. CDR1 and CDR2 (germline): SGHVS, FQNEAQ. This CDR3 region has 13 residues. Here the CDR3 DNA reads TGTGCCAGCAGCCTTCCCCCTAGTAGCGAGCAGTACTTC. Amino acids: CASSLPPSSEQYF.

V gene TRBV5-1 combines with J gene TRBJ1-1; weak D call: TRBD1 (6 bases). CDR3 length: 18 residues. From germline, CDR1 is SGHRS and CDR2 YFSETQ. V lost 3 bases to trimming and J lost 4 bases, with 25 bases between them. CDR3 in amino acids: CASSSPEGEGIGGTEAFF. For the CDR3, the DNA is TGCGCCAGCAGCTCCCCTGAGGGGGAAGGAATTGGGGGCACTGAAGCTTTCTTT. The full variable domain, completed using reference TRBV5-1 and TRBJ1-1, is KAGVTQTPRYLIKTRGQQVTLSCSPISGHRSVSWYQQTPGQGLQFLFEYFSETQRNKGNFPGRFSGRQFSNSRSEMNVSTLELGDSALYLCASSSPEGEGIGGTEAFFGQGTRLTVV.

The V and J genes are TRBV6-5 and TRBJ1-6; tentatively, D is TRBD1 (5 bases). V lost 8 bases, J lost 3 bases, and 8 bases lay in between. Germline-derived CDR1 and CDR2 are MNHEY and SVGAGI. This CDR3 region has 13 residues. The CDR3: CASRTNYNSPLHF. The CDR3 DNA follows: TGTGCCAGCCGGACAAACTATAATTCACCCCTCCACTTT.

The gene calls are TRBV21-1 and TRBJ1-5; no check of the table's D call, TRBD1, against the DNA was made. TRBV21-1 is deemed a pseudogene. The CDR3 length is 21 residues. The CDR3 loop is CASSKVPTGGQWRGSNQPQHF. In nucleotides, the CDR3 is TGTGCCAGCAGCAAAGTGCCGACAGGGGGCCAGTGGAGGGGCAGCAATCAGCCCCAGCATTTT.

The CDR3 DNA sequence: TGTGCCAGCAGCGCTGAAGAGGGAAATACGCAGTATTTT. This sequence encodes CASSAEEGNTQYF. V gene TRBV6-4 combines with J gene TRBJ2-3; a possible D gene is TRBD2 (5 bases). Trimming removed 6 bases at V and 7 bases at J, with 14 bases between. CDR1 and CDR2 (germline): MRHNA, SNTAGT. This CDR3 contains 13 residues.

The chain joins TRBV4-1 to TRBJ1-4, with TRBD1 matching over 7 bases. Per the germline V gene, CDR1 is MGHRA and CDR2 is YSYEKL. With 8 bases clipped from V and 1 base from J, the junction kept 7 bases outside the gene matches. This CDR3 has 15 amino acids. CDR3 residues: CASGIRQGTNEKLFF. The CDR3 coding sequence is TGCGCCAGCGGAATAAGACAGGGAACTAATGAAAAACTGTTTTTT.

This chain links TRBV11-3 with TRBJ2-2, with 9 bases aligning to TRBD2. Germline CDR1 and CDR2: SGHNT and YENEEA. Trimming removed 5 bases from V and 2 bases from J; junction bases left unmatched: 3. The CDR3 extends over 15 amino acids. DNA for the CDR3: TGTGCCAGCAGCGCGGGAGGGGGAAACACCGGGGAGCTGTTTTTT. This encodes CASSAGGGNTGELFF.

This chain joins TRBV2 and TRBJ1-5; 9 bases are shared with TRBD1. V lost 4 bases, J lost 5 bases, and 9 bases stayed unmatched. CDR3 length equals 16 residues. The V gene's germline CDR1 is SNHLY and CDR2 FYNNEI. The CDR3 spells CASSGDRASFHQPQHF. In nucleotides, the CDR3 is TGTGCCAGCAGTGGGGACAGGGCATCGTTTCATCAGCCCCAGCATTTT.

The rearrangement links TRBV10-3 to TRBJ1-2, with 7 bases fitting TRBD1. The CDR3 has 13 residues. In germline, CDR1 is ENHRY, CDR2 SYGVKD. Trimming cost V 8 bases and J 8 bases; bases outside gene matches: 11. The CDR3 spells CAIAGSTGEGYTF. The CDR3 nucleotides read TGTGCCATCGCCGGAAGTACAGGGGAAGGCTACACCTTC.